This TCR beta chain appears in the sequencing data of a study of cytomegalovirus exposure and HLA in healthy donors. PCR used 60 Vbeta primers and 13 Jbeta primers. Some clones are missing from TCRdb's copy, which holds only in-frame ones; the method was immunoSEQ multiplex PCR. The data contain about 100,000 clones, 63% of them seen just once; the ten biggest clones take up about 4.9%. The CDR3 spans 15 residues. Trimming left V 3 bases short and J 8 bases short, with 17 bases between. Germline values: CDR1 SNHLY, CDR2 FYNNEI. The gene calls are TRBV2 and TRBJ2-1; maybe TRBD1 (5 bases). The TCR originated in a human donor in good health. Sequencing was performed on PBMCs. CDR3 sequence reads: CASSEQQGSIHEQFF. In DNA, the CDR3 is TGTGCCAGCAGTGAGCAGCAGGGTAGTATTCATGAGCAGTTCTTC.